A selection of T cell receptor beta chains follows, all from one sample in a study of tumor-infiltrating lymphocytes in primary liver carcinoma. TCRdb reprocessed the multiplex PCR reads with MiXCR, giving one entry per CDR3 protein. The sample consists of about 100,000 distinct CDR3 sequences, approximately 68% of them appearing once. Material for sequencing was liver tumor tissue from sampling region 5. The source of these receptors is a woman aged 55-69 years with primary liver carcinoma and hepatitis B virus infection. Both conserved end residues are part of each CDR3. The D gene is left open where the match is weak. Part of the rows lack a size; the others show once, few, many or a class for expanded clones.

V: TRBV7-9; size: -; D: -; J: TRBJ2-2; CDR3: CASSLRAGGLFF; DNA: TGTGCCAGCAGCTTAAGGGCCGGGGGGCTGTTCTTT
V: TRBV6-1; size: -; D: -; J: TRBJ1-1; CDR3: CATVPGHELGNTEAFF; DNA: TGTGCCACCGTACCGGGACATGAATTGGGAAACACTGAAGCTTTCTTT
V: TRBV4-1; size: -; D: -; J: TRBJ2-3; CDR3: CASSQILLSTDTQYF; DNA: TGCGCCAGCAGCCAGATACTACTAAGCACAGATACGCAGTATTTT
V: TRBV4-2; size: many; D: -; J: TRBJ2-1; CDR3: CASSQRGQSSYNEQFF; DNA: TGTGCCAGCAGCCAACGCGGACAGAGCTCCTACAATGAGCAGTTCTTC
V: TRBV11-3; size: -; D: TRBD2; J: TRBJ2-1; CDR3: CASSAGHGGLAGGFNEQSF; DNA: TGTGCCAGCAGCGCCGGACATGGGGGACTAGCGGGAGGATTCAATGAACAGTCCTTC
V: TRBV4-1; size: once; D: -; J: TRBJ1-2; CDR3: CASGDSYGYIF; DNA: TGCGCCAGCGGCGACAGCTATGGCTACATCTTC
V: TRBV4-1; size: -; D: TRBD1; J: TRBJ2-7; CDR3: CASSRGTGQGGYEQYF; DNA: TGCGCCAGCAGCCGAGGGACCGGACAGGGAGGCTACGAGCAGTACTTC
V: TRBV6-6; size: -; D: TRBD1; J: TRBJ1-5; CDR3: CDSCYQGAGQPQHF; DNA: TGTGACAGCTGTTACCAGGGGGCTGGACAGCCCCAGCATTTT
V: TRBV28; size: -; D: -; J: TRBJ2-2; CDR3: CASSPASLSRELYF; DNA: TGTGCCAGCAGTCCGGCCTCGTTGTCCCGGGAGCTGTATTTT
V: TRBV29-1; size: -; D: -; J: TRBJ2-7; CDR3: CSVVGQIGSYEQHF; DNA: TGCAGCGTCGTAGGACAGATCGGATCCTACGAGCAGCACTTT
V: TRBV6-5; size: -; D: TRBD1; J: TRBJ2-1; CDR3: CDSREQGGYNDQFF; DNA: TGTGACAGCAGGGAACAGGGGGGCTACAATGACCAGTTCTTC
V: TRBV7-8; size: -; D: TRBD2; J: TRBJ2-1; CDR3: CTSRYGTSGAHEHFF; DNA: TGTACCAGCAGATACGGGACTAGCGGGGCTCATGAGCATTTCTTC
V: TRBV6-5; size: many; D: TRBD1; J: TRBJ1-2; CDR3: CASSYDTGGGYGYTF; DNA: TGTGCCAGCAGTTACGATACAGGGGGGGGCTATGGCTACACCTTC
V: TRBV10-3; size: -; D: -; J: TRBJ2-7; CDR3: CAVSRQGYEQYF; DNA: TGTGCCGTCTCTCGTCAGGGCTACGAGCAGTACTTC